The following is a TCR beta chain sequence with its context. Its matching antigen is unknown. This specimen comes from a study of T cells after yellow fever vaccination. About the study: SMART-Seq v4 Ultra Low Input prepared libraries from low-cell fractions.

Making TCR cDNA involved 5'RACE template switching, which added UMIs and a universal primer site. TCRdb fed the 5' RACE reads into MiXCR, producing one record per CDR3 protein. The sample contains hundreds of thousands of distinct CDR3 sequences, roughly 14% of which appear only once. Study results and caveats: A faster peak, day 5 versus 15, was reached by the weaker secondary response.

Specimen: PBMCs, collected on the day of the yellow fever booster vaccination. This receptor was obtained from a man younger than 40 who received the YFV17D yellow fever vaccine.

CDR3 sequence (DNA): TGTGCCTGGAGCGAGAGGGTTGGGTACAATGAGCAGTTCTTC. Translated: CAWSERVGYNEQFF. This sequence joins TRBV30 and TRBJ2-1; TRBD2 might be the D (5 bases). Per the germline V gene, CDR1 is GTSNPN and CDR2 is SVGIG (reference sequence). This CDR3 is 14 amino acids long. V was shortened by 3 bases and J by 4 bases, with 13 bases between the two germline ends.